This entry concerns a single TCR beta chain. This clonotype has ten or more counts. The clone's antigen remains unknown. Within one base of it there is no much larger clone, and no base qualities were kept. This specimen belongs to a study of T cell repertoires in cytomegalovirus infection (dated by TCRdb to the late 2010s). Study-wide context: The peptide stimulations were aimed at well-studied HLA-B-restricted epitopes as well as recently identified HLA-C-restricted CMV epitopes, whose presentation resists viral immunomodulation. Donor HLA type was relevant to the analysis, as public TCR beta signatures indicated carriage of CMV infection together with the matching HLA type. The research as a whole found: Carriers of CMV infection plus the relevant HLA type were discriminated by the cumulative frequency of public TCR beta family members in the study cohort and in an independent roughly 400-donor cohort. The ex vivo response was dominated by HLA-C-restricted CMV-specific TCR beta clonotypes, which also provided the single most frequent clonotype in two of eight donors.

TCRdb names Illumina HiSeq 1500 as the instrument used. The public reads were reanalyzed by TCRdb: fastp trimming at Q25, MiXCR alignment, in-frame beta chains only. One record per CDR3 amino acid sequence lists the most common genes and DNA. The sample table lists roughly 990,000 distinct CDR3 sequences, 31% of them with a count of one. The ten largest account for around an eighth of the sample. What the treatment or condition label conveys for this sample: in vitro stimulation with specific CMV peptide epitopes to enrich CMV-specific T cells. Taken from cysteine to phenylalanine, the CDR3 has 17 residues. Only the CDR3 portion is preserved as DNA: 51 bases, with reading frame beginning at the first base. Reading the germline V gene gives CDR1 SGHTA and CDR2 FQGNSA. The junction shows trimming of 0 bases on V and 0 bases on J, and the gene matches do not reach 3 bases of it.

The input for sequencing was cultured CD8+ T cells from PBMCs, taken from culture after CMV antigen stimulation. This receptor was obtained from a human donor in good health (CMV status not recorded). Some clones in this sample may be carry-over from other donors' samples. The chain couples TRBV7-2 to TRBJ2-4, with 9 middle bases fitting TRBD2. The sequenced DNA: TGTGCCAGCAGCTTAGCGGCGGGGGGGATAGCCAAAAACATTCAGTACTTC. This encodes CASSLAAGGIAKNIQYF.